The table lists the clone carrying this TCR beta chain with a count of one. These data originate in a study of blood T cell repertoires in COVID-19. This CDR3 has 13 residues. V lost 10 bases and J lost 4; bases outside the gene matches: 8. The germline V gene encodes CDR1 SGHNT and CDR2 YENEEA. Sequenced by immunoSEQ multiplex PCR; TCRdb stores in-frame clones only, minus some. The sample contains 100,000 to 150,000 clones, less than 90% of which appear only once. The rearrangement uses TRBV11-3 and TRBJ2-7; 9 nucleotides align to TRBD1. The source material was peripheral blood. This clonotype was obtained from a man aged 65 to 79 who had recovered from COVID-19. The CDR3 loop reads CAKWTGVIYEQYF. CDR3 nucleotide sequence: TGTGCCAAATGGACAGGGGTCATTTACGAGCAGTACTTC. Complete variable domain (other parts from reference TRBV11-3 and TRBJ2-7): EAGVVQSPRYKIIEKKQPVAFWCNPISGHNTLYWYLQNLGQGPELLIRYENEEAVDDSQLPKDRFSAERLKGVDSTLKIQPAELGDSAVYLCAKWTGVIYEQYFGPGTRLTVT.